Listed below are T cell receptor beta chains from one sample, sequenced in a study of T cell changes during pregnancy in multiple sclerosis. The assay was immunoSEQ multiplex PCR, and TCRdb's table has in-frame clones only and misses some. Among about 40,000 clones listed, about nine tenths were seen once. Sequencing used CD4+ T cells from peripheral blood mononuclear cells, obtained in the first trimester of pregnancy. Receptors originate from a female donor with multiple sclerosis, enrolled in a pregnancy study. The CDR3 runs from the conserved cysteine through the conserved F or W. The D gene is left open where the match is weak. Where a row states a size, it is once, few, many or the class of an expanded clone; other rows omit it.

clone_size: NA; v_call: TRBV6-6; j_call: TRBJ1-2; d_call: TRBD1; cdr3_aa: CASSYPGQGSAGYTF; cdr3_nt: TGTGCCAGCAGTTACCCTGGACAGGGGTCGGCTGGCTACACCTTC
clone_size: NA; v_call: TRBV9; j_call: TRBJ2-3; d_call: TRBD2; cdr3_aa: CASSVSGSDPDTQYF; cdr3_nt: TGTGCCAGCAGCGTTAGCGGGAGTGACCCAGATACGCAGTATTTT
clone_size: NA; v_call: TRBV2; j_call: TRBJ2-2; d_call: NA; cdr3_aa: CASSARQLVNTGELFF; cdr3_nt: TGTGCCAGCAGTGCTCGGCAGCTAGTTAACACCGGGGAGCTGTTTTTT
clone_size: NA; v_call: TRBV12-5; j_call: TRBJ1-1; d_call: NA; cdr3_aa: CASGSPAGTLNTEAFF; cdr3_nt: TGTGCTAGTGGTTCACCAGCCGGGACATTGAACACTGAAGCTTTCTTT
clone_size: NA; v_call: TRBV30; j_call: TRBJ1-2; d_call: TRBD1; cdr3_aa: CAWSVRGTGGGYTF; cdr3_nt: TGTGCCTGGAGTGTACGAGGGACAGGGGGAGGCTACACCTTC
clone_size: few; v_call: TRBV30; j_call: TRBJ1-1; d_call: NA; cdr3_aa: CAETQGWNTEAFF; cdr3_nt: TGTGCCGAGACACAGGGATGGAACACTGAAGCTTTCTTT
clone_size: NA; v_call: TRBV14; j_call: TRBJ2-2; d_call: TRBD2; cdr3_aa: CASSQARVGTSGSTNTGELFF; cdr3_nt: TGTGCCAGCAGCCAAGCGCGGGTCGGGACTAGCGGGAGCACGAACACCGGGGAGCTGTTTTTT
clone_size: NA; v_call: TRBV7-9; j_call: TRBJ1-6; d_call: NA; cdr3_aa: CASSLQGYGYNSPLHF; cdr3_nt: TGTGCCAGCAGCTTACAGGGGTATGGTTATAATTCACCCCTCCACTTT
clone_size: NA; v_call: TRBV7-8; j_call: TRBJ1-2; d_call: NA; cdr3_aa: CASTVGRVTSDNGYTF; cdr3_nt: TGTGCCAGCACTGTGGGCAGGGTAACCAGTGATAATGGCTACACCTTC
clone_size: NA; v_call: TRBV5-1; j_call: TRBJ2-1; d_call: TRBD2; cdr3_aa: CASSLKTSGNSNEQFF; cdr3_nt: TGCGCCAGCAGCTTGAAGACTAGCGGAAATTCCAATGAGCAGTTCTTC
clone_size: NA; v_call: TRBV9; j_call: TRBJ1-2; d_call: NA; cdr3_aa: CASSGAYGYTF; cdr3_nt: TGTGCCAGCAGCGGCGCCTATGGCTACACCTTC
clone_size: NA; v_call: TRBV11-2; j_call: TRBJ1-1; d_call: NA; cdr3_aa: CASSQADRYTEAFF; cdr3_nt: TGTGCCAGCAGCCAAGCGGACAGATACACTGAAGCTTTCTTT
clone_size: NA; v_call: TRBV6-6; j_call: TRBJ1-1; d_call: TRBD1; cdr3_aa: CASKNPGGQPNTEAFF; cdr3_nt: TGTGCCAGCAAGAACCCAGGGGGCCAGCCGAACACTGAAGCTTTCTTT
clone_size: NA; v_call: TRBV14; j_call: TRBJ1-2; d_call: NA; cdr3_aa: CASSHFQSGPRGPNYGYTF; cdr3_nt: TGTGCCAGCAGCCATTTTCAGTCGGGACCCAGGGGACCCAACTATGGCTACACCTTC
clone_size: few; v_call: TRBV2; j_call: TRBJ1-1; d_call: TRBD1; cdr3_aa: CATNRGDTEAFF; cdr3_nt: TGTGCCACGAACAGGGGAGACACTGAAGCTTTCTTT
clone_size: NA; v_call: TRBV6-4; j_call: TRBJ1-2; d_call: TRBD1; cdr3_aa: CASSRDRGTSYGYTF; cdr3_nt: TGTGCCAGCAGCCGCGACAGGGGGACTTCCTATGGCTACACCTTC
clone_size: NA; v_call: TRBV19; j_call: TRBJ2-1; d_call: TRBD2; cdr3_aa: CASRRTSGLGREQFF; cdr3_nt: TGTGCCAGTAGACGTACTAGCGGGTTAGGGCGCGAGCAGTTCTTC
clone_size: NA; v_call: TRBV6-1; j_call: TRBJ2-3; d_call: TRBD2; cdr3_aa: CASSVRLAGGTDTQYF; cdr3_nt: TGTGCCAGCAGTGTCCGACTAGCGGGGGGCACAGATACGCAGTATTTT
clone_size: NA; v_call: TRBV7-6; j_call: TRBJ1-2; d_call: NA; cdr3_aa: CASSPNVGLLGYGYTF; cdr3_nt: TGTGCCAGCAGCCCAAATGTGGGGCTGCTAGGCTATGGCTACACCTTC
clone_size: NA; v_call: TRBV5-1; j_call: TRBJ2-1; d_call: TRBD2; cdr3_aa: CASSLQAGVRGEQFF; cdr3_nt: TGCGCCAGCAGCTTGCAAGCGGGAGTACGGGGTGAGCAGTTCTTC
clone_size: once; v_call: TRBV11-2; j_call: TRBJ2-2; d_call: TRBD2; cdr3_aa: CASTELSGGVTGELFF; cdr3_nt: TGTGCCAGCACCGAGCTGAGCGGGGGGGTTACCGGGGAGCTGTTTTTT
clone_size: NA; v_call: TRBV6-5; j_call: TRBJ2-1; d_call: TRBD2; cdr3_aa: CASSVGTSGRNEQFF; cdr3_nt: TGTGCCAGCAGTGTGGGGACTAGCGGGAGGAATGAGCAGTTCTTC
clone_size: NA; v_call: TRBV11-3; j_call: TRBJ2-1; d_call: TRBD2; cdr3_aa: CASSLGGTSGNEQFF; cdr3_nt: TGTGCCAGCAGCTTAGGCGGGACTAGCGGCAATGAGCAGTTCTTC
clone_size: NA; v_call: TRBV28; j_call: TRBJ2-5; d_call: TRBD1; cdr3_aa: CASSFSPGGASETQYF; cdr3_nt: TGTGCCAGCAGCTTTTCGCCAGGGGGCGCGTCGGAGACCCAGTACTTC
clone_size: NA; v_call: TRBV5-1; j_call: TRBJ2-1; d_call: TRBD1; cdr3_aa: CASSPEGTGVNEQFF; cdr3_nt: TGCGCCAGCAGCCCCGAGGGGACAGGGGTCAATGAGCAGTTCTTC
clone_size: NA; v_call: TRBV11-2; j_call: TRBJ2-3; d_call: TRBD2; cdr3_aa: CASSLGRGRGISTDTQYF; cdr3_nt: TGTGCCAGCAGCTTAGGCCGCGGGAGGGGAATTAGCACAGATACGCAGTATTTT
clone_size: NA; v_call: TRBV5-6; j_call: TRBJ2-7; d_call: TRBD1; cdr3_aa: CASSLPGQGRFEQYF; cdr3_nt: TGTGCCAGCAGCTTGCCCGGACAGGGGCGCTTCGAGCAGTACTTC
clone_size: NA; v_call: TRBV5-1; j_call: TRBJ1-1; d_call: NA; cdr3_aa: CASSSDTRLTEAFF; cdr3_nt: TGCGCCAGCAGCTCTGACACCCGGCTCACTGAAGCTTTCTTT
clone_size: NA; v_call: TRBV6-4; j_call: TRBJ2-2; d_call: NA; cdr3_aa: CASSASTGNTGELFF; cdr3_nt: TGTGCCAGCAGTGCCTCAACAGGGAACACCGGGGAGCTGTTTTTT
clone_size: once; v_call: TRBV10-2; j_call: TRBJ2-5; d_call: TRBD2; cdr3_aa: CASSEGRAETQYF; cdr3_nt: TGCGCCAGCAGTGAGGGGAGGGCAGAGACCCAGTACTTC
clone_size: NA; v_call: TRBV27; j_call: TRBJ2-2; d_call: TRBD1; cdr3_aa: CASSGTGSTGELFF; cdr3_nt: TGTGCCAGCAGCGGGACAGGGAGCACCGGGGAGCTGTTTTTT
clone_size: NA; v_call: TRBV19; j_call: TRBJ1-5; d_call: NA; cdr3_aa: CASRGGDAYQPQHF; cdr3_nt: TGTGCCAGTAGAGGCGGGGACGCCTATCAGCCCCAGCATTTT
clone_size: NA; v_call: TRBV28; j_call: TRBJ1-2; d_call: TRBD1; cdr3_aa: CASLPGTGGGYTF; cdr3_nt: TGTGCCAGCCTACCCGGGACAGGGGGTGGCTACACCTTC
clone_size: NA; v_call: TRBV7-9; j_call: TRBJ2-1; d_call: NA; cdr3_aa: CASSPQGWAGDNEQFF; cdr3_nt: TGTGCCAGCAGCCCCCAAGGGTGGGCCGGGGACAATGAGCAGTTCTTC
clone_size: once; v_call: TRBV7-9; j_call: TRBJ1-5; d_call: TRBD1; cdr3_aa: CASSLRGQGSDSNQPQHF; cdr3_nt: TGTGCCAGCAGCTTAAGGGGACAGGGGTCGGATAGCAATCAGCCCCAGCATTTT
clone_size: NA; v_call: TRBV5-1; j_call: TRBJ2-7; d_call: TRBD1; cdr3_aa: CASSRMTTGNSYEQYF; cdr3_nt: TGCGCCAGCAGCCGGATGACGACAGGGAACTCCTACGAGCAGTACTTC
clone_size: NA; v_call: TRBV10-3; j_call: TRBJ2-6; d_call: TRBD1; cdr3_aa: CAIKPGQGRSGANVLTF; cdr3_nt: TGTGCCATCAAACCTGGACAGGGGCGCTCTGGGGCCAACGTCCTGACTTTC
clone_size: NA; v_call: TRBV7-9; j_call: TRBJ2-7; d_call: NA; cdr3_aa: CASSLTGKYEQYF; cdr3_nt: TGTGCCAGCAGCTTAACCGGGAAGTACGAGCAGTACTTC
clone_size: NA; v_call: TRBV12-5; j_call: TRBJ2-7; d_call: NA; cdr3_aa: CASGAGPRPYEQYF; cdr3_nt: TGTGCTAGTGGCGCAGGGCCGAGACCCTACGAGCAGTACTTC
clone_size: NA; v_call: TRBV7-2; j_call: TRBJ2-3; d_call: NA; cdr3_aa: CASSPGLLYTDTQYF; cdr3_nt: TGTGCCAGCAGCCCAGGACTACTCTACACAGATACGCAGTATTTT
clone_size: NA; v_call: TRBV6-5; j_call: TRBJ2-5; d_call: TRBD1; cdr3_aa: CASSYGTGHMGETQYF; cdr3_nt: TGTGCCAGCAGCTACGGGACAGGGCATATGGGGGAGACCCAGTACTTC
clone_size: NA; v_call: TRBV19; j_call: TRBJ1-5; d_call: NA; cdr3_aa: CASRAFSFNQPQHF; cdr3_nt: TGTGCCAGTAGGGCTTTTTCTTTCAATCAGCCCCAGCATTTT
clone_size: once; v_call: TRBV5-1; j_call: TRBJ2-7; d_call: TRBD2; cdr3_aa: CASSSRLAVTYEQYF; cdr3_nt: TGCGCCAGCAGCTCCAGACTAGCGGTAACCTACGAGCAGTACTTC
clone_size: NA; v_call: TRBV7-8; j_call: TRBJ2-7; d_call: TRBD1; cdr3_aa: CASSRRTGYEQYF; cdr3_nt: TGTGCCAGCAGCAGACGGACAGGCTACGAGCAGTACTTC
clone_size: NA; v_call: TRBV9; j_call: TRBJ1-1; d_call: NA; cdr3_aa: CASSVGRLEPEAFF; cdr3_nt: TGTGCCAGCAGCGTGGGCAGGTTGGAACCTGAAGCTTTCTTT
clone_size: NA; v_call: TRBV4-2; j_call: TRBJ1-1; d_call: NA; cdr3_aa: CASSQDRAEAFF; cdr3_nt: TGTGCCAGCAGCCAAGATAGAGCTGAAGCTTTCTTT
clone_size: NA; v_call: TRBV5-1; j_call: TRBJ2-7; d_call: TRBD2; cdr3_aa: CASSEQTSALSYEQYF; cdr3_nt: TGCGCCAGCAGCGAACAAACTAGCGCCCTCTCCTACGAGCAGTACTTC
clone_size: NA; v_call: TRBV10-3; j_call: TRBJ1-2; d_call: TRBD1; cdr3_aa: CAISESDRGWGEGYTF; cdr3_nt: TGTGCCATCAGTGAGTCCGACAGGGGTTGGGGTGAAGGCTACACCTTC
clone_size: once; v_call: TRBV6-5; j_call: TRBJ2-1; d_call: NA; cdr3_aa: CASSLGGQSYNEQFF; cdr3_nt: TGTGCCAGCAGTTTAGGAGGGCAGTCCTACAATGAGCAGTTCTTC
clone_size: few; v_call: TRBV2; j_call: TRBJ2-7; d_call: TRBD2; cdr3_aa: CAGGVFREQYF; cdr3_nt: TGTGCGGGAGGGGTTTTCCGGGAGCAGTACTTC
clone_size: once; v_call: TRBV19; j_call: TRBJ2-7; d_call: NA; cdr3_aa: CASSISRMSYEQYF; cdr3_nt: TGTGCCAGTAGTATTTCGAGGATGTCCTACGAGCAGTACTTC
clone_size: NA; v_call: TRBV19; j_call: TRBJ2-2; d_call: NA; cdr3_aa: CASRRDFPTTGELFF; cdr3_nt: TGTGCCAGTAGGAGGGACTTTCCAACCACCGGGGAGCTGTTTTTT
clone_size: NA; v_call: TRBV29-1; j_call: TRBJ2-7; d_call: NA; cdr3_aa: CSYLDRVRQYF; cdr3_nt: TGCAGTTATTTAGACCGGGTGCGGCAGTACTTC
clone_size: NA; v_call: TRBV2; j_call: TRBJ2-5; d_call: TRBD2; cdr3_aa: CASSLAGTFLQETQYF; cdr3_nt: TGTGCCAGCAGTTTAGCGGGGACCTTCCTACAAGAGACCCAGTACTTC
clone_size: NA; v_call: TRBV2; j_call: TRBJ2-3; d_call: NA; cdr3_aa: CASVGGGADTQYF; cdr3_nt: TGTGCCAGCGTCGGGGGTGGAGCAGATACGCAGTATTTT